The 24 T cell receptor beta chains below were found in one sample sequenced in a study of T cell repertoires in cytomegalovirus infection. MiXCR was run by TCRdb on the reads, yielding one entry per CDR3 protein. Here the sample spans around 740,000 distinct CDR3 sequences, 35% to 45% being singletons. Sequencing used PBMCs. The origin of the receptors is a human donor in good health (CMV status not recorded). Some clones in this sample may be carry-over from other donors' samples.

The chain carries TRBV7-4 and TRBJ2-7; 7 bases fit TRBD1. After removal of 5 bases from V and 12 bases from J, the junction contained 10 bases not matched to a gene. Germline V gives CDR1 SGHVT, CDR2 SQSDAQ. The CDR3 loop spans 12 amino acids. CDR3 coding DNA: TGTGCCAGCAGCCGGGACAGACAACCCGCGTACTTC. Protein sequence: CASSRDRQPAYF.

CDR3: CASSWADEAFF. The CDR3 coding sequence is TGTGCCAGCAGCTGGGCAGATGAAGCTTTCTTT. This chain links TRBV11-1 with TRBJ1-1, with D uncertain. V was pared by 4 bases and J by 7 bases, with 7 bases between. CDR3 size: 11 residues. The germline V gene has CDR1 SGHAT and CDR2 FQDESV (reference sequence).

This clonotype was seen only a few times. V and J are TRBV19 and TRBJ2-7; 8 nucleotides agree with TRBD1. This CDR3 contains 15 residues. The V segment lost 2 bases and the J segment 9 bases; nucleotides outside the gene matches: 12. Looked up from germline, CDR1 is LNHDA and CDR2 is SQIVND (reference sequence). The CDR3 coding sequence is TGTGCCAGTAGTATACGGGACAGGAGTCCTACGGGGCAGTACTTC. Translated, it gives CASSIRDRSPTGQYF. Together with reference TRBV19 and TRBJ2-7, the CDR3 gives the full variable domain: DGGITQSPKYLFRKEGQNVTLSCEQNLNHDAMYWYRQDPGQGLRLIYYSQIVNDFQKGDIAEGYSVSREKKESFPLTVTSAQKNPTAFYLCASSIRDRSPTGQYFGPGTRLTVT.

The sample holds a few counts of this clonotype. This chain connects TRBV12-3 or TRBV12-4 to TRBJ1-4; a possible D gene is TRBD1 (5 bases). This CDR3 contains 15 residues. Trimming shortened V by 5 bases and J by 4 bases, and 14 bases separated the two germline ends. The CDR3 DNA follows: TGTGCCAGCAGTCCCCCCGGGACGGATAATGAAAAACTGTTTTTT. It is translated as CASSPPGTDNEKLFF.

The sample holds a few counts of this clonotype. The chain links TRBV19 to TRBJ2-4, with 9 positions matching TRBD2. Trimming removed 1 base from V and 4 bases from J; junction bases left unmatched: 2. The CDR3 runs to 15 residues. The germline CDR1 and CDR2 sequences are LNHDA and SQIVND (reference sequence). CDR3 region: CASSIGGRGKNIQYF. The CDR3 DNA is TGTGCCAGTAGTATAGGCGGGAGGGGAAAAAACATTCAGTACTTC. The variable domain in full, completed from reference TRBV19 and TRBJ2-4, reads DGGITQSPKYLFRKEGQNVTLSCEQNLNHDAMYWYRQDPGQGLRLIYYSQIVNDFQKGDIAEGYSVSREKKESFPLTVTSAQKNPTAFYLCASSIGGRGKNIQYFGAGTRLSVL.

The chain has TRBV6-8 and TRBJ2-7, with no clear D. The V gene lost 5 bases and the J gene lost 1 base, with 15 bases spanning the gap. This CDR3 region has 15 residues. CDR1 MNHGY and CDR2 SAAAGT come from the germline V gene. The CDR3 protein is CASSLIWTVSYEQYF. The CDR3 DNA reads TGTGCCAGCAGTCTTATTTGGACGGTATCCTACGAGCAGTACTTC.

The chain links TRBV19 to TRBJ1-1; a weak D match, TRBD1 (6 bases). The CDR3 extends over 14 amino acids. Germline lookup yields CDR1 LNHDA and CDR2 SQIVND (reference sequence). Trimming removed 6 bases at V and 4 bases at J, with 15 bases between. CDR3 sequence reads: CASRKTGSSTEAFF. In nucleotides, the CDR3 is TGTGCCAGTAGGAAAACAGGGTCGAGCACTGAAGCTTTCTTT.

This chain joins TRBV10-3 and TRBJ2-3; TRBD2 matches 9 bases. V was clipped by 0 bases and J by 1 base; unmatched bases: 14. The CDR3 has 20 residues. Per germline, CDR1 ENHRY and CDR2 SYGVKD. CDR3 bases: TGTGCCATCAGTGAGTCGACTCGGGGTAGCGGGGGTCGCCGCACAGATACGCAGTATTTT. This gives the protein CAISESTRGSGGRRTDTQYF.

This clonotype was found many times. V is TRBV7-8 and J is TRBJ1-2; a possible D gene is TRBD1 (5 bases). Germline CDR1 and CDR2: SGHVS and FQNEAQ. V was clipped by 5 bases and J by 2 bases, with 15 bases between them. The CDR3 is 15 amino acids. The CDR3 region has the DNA TGTGCCAGCAGCCCGTTTGGACACGACAACTATGGCTACACCTTC. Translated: CASSPFGHDNYGYTF.

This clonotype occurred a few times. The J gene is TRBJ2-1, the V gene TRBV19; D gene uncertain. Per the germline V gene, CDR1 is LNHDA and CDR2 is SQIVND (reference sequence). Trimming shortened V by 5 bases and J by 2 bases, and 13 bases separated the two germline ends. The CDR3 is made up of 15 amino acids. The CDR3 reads CASSYVPVAYNEQFF. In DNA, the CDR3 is TGTGCCAGTAGTTATGTGCCGGTCGCCTACAATGAGCAGTTCTTC.

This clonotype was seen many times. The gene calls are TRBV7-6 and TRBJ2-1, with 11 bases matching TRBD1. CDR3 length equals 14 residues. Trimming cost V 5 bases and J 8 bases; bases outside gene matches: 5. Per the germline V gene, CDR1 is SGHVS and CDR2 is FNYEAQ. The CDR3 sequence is CASSPGQGVDEQFF. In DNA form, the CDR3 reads TGTGCCAGCAGCCCGGGACAGGGGGTCGATGAGCAGTTCTTC.

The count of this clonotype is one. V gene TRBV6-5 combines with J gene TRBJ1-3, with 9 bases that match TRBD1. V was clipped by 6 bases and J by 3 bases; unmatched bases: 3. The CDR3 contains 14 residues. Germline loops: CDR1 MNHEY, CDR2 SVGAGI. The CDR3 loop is CASRGTGIGNTIYF. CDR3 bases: TGTGCCAGCAGAGGGACAGGGATTGGAAACACCATATATTTT.

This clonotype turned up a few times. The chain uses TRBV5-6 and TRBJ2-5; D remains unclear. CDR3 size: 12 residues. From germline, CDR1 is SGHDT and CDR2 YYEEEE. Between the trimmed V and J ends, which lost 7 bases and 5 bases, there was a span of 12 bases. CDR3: CASERLLETQYF. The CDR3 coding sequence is TGTGCCAGCGAGAGGCTTTTGGAGACCCAGTACTTC.

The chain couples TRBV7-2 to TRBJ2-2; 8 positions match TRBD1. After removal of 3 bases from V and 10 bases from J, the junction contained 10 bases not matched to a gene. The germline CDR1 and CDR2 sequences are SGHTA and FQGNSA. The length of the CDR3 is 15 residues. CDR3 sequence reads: CASSLTGVPPAELFF. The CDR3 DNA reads TGTGCCAGCAGCTTGACAGGGGTCCCTCCGGCGGAGCTGTTTTTT.

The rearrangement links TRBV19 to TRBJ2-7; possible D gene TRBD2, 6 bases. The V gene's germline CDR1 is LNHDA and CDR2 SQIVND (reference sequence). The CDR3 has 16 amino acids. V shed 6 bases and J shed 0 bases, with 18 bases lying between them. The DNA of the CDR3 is TGTGCCAGTAGCAAAACCGGACTACAGCACTCCTACGAGCAGTACTTC. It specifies CASSKTGLQHSYEQYF.

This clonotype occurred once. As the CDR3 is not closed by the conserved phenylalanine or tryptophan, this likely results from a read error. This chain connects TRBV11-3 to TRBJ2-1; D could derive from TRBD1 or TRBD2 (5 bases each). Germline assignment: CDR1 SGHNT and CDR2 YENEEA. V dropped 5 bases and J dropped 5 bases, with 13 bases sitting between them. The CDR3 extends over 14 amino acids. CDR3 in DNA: TGTGCCAGCAGCCTAAGGGACGGTGACAATGAGCAGTTCGTC. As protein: CASSLRDGDNEQFV.

In nucleotides, the CDR3 is TGCAGTGCAGTACGGACTAGCGGCAACTACGAGCAGTACTTC. The encoded protein is CSAVRTSGNYEQYF. V usage is TRBV20-1 and J usage is TRBJ2-7; 10 bases agree with TRBD2. In germline, CDR1 is DFQATT, CDR2 SNEGSKA (reference sequence). The CDR3 runs to 14 residues. J was trimmed by 3 bases and V by 6 bases; bases with no gene match: 8.

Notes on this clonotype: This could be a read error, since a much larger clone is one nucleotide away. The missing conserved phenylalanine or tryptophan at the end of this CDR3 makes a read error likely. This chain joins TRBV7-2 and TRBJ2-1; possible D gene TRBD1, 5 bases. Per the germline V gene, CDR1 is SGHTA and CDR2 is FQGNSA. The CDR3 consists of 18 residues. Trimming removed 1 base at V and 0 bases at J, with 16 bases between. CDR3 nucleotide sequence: TGTGCCAGCAGCTTAGAAGGGGCCCCTTTTCGCTCCTACAATGAGCAGTTCTGC. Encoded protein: CASSLEGAPFRSYNEQFC.

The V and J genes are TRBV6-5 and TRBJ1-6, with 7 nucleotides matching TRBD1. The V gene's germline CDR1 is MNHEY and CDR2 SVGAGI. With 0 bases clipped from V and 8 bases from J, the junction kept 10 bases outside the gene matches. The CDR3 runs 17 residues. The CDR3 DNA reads TGTGCCAGCAGTTACTCGGTAGGGGGCTCATGGGATTCACCCCTCCACTTT. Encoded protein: CASSYSVGGSWDSPLHF.

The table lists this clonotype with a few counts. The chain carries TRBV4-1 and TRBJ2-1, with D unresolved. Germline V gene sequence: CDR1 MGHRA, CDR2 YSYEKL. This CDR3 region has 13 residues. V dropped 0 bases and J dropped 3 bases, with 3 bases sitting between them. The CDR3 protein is CASSQDLYNEQFF. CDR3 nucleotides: TGCGCCAGCAGCCAAGATCTCTACAATGAGCAGTTCTTC.

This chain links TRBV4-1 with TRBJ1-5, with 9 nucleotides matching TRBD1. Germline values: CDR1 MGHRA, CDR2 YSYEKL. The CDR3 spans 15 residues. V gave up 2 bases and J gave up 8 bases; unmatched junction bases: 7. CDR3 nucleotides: TGCGCCAGCAGCCAATCCGGGACAGGGATTGAGCCCCAGCATTTT. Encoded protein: CASSQSGTGIEPQHF.

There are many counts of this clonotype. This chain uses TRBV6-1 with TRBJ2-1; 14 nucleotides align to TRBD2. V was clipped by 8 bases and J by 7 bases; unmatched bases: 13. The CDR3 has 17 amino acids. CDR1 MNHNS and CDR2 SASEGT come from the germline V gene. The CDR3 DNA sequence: TGTGCCAGCTCCTCATCACAGGGACTAGCGGGGGAGAATGAGCAGTTCTTC. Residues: CASSSSQGLAGENEQFF.

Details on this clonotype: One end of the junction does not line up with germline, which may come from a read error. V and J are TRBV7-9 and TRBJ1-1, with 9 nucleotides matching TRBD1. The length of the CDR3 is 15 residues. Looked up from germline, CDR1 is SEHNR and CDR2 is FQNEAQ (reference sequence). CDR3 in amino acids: CSSSPDRGWDGEGFF. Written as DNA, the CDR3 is TGTTCCAGCAGCCCGGACAGGGGTTGGGATGGAGAAGGTTTCTTT.

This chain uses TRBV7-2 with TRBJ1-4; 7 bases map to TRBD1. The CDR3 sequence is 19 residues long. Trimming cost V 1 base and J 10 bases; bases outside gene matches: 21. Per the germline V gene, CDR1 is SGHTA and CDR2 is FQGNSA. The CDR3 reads CASSLVWTGGPTAEGKLFF. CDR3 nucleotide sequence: TGTGCCAGCAGCTTAGTGTGGACAGGCGGCCCGACCGCGGAAGGAAAACTGTTTTTT.